Listed below are T cell receptor beta chains from one sample, sequenced in a study of identical twins. One entry per CDR3 protein, called by TCRdb with MiXCR from the 5' RACE reads. The table has over 500,000 distinct CDR3 sequences, approximately 22% seen once. The same sample was also used in a study of T cells expressing NK-cell markers.

Sequencing was performed on CD4+ T cells sorted from blood. All receptors come from a young woman in good health. The CDR3 runs from the conserved cysteine through the conserved F or W. The D gene is left open where the match is weak. Clone size is given for some rows only: seen once, a few or many times, or a class if the clone is expanded.

clone size: -
V gene: TRBV5-1
CDR3 length: 12
D gene: -
J gene: TRBJ1-2
CDR3 DNA: TGCGCCAGCAGCTTGGACAAGGTGGGCTACACCTTC
CDR3 protein: CASSLDKVGYTF

clone size: -
V gene: TRBV6-1
CDR3 length: 16
D gene: TRBD1
J gene: TRBJ2-7
CDR3 DNA: TGTGCCAGCAGTCGTCAAACAGGGGGGATTTCCTACGAGCAGTACTTC
CDR3 protein: CASSRQTGGISYEQYF

clone size: -
V gene: TRBV12-3/TRBV12-4
CDR3 length: 13
D gene: TRBD1
J gene: TRBJ2-6
CDR3 DNA: TGTGCCAGCAGTGCGGGACAGGGGGCGGTGGAGACTTTC
CDR3 protein: CASSAGQGAVETF

clone size: few
V gene: TRBV7-3
CDR3 length: 16
D gene: TRBD2
J gene: TRBJ2-3
CDR3 DNA: TGTGCCAGCAGCCGGGTGGGGGGGTCCATCACAGATACGCAGTATTTT
CDR3 protein: CASSRVGGSITDTQYF

clone size: few
V gene: TRBV7-3
CDR3 length: 14
D gene: TRBD1
J gene: TRBJ2-1
CDR3 DNA: TGTGCCAGCAGCACGGGACAGGGAAACAATGAGCAGTTCTTC
CDR3 protein: CASSTGQGNNEQFF

clone size: -
V gene: TRBV29-1
CDR3 length: 11
D gene: -
J gene: TRBJ1-1
CDR3 DNA: TGCAGCGTGACCCCCAGCGCTGAAGCTTTCTTT
CDR3 protein: CSVTPSAEAFF

clone size: -
V gene: TRBV6-1
CDR3 length: 12
D gene: -
J gene: TRBJ2-1
CDR3 DNA: TGTGCCAGCTGGGAGTACAGCTATGAGCAGTTCTTC
CDR3 protein: CASWEYSYEQFF

clone size: -
V gene: TRBV5-5
CDR3 length: 16
D gene: -
J gene: TRBJ2-3
CDR3 DNA: TGTGCCAGCAGCTTGGGACAAAGTTTTAGCACAGATACGCAGTATTTT
CDR3 protein: CASSLGQSFSTDTQYF

clone size: few
V gene: TRBV20-1
CDR3 length: 13
D gene: -
J gene: TRBJ2-1
CDR3 DNA: TGCAGTGCTAGAGTTATAAGCCGGGATGAGCAGTTCTTC
CDR3 protein: CSARVISRDEQFF

clone size: few
V gene: TRBV7-3
CDR3 length: 16
D gene: TRBD2
J gene: TRBJ2-1
CDR3 DNA: TGTGCCAGCAGCTCGGTAACGGGGGGGGTCTACAATGAGCAGTTCTTC
CDR3 protein: CASSSVTGGVYNEQFF

clone size: -
V gene: TRBV20-1
CDR3 length: 14
D gene: TRBD1
J gene: TRBJ1-1
CDR3 DNA: TGCAGTGCTACCACTAGCGACAGGGGGACTGAAGCTTTCTTT
CDR3 protein: CSATTSDRGTEAFF

clone size: many
V gene: TRBV7-2
CDR3 length: 15
D gene: TRBD2
J gene: TRBJ2-1
CDR3 DNA: TGTGCCAGCAGGAATACTTTTGCGGGAGATAATGAGCAGTTCTTC
CDR3 protein: CASRNTFAGDNEQFF

clone size: few
V gene: TRBV9
CDR3 length: 13
D gene: -
J gene: TRBJ2-7
CDR3 DNA: TGTGCCAGCAGCGTCAAGGGGGGGACGGAGCAGTACTTC
CDR3 protein: CASSVKGGTEQYF

clone size: few
V gene: TRBV6-1
CDR3 length: 15
D gene: TRBD2
J gene: TRBJ2-2
CDR3 DNA: TGTGCCAGCAGCCGAGCGGGGGGATCCTCCGGGGAGCTGTTTTTT
CDR3 protein: CASSRAGGSSGELFF

clone size: once
V gene: TRBV12-3/TRBV12-4
CDR3 length: 12
D gene: -
J gene: TRBJ2-3
CDR3 DNA: TGTGCCAGCACCCGGACTCCAGATACGCAGTATTTT
CDR3 protein: CASTRTPDTQYF

clone size: -
V gene: TRBV24-1
CDR3 length: 17
D gene: TRBD1
J gene: TRBJ1-5
CDR3 DNA: TGTGCCACCAGTGACGCCCCAGGGGGCAGATTTCATCAGCCCCAGCATTTT
CDR3 protein: CATSDAPGGRFHQPQHF

clone size: -
V gene: TRBV6-2/TRBV6-3
CDR3 length: 22
D gene: TRBD2
J gene: TRBJ2-1
CDR3 DNA: TGTGCCAGCAGTTACTCGAAAAGATCGGGACTAGCGGGCAAACCCTCCTACAATGAGCAGTTCTTC
CDR3 protein: CASSYSKRSGLAGKPSYNEQFF

clone size: -
V gene: TRBV9
CDR3 length: 15
D gene: TRBD2
J gene: TRBJ2-3
CDR3 DNA: TGTGCCAGCAGCGCCAGCGGGGGCCGGGGGGATACGCAGTATTTT
CDR3 protein: CASSASGGRGDTQYF

clone size: -
V gene: TRBV10-3
CDR3 length: 14
D gene: TRBD2
J gene: TRBJ2-1
CDR3 DNA: TGTGCCATCAGTGAGCTAGCGGCAAACAATGAGCAGTTCTTC
CDR3 protein: CAISELAANNEQFF

clone size: few
V gene: TRBV29-1
CDR3 length: 13
D gene: TRBD1
J gene: TRBJ1-2
CDR3 DNA: TGCAGCGTTGGGACAGGCCCCTCCTATGGCTACACCTTC
CDR3 protein: CSVGTGPSYGYTF

clone size: -
V gene: TRBV6-1
CDR3 length: 12
D gene: -
J gene: TRBJ2-7
CDR3 DNA: TGTGCCAGCAGTGACAGTCGGTACGAGCAGTACTTC
CDR3 protein: CASSDSRYEQYF

clone size: few
V gene: TRBV20-1
CDR3 length: 13
D gene: -
J gene: TRBJ2-5
CDR3 DNA: TGCAGTGCTATGCAAAGGGCCAGCAGGGCCGATTACTTC
CDR3 protein: CSAMQRASRADYF

clone size: -
V gene: TRBV5-5
CDR3 length: 13
D gene: -
J gene: TRBJ2-5
CDR3 DNA: TGTGCCAGCAGCCCACTTGCCTATGAGACCCAGTACTTC
CDR3 protein: CASSPLAYETQYF

clone size: -
V gene: TRBV7-2
CDR3 length: 13
D gene: -
J gene: TRBJ2-1
CDR3 DNA: TGTGCCAGCAGCCCCATGACAGGCAATGAGCAGTTCTTC
CDR3 protein: CASSPMTGNEQFF

clone size: -
V gene: TRBV20-1
CDR3 length: 15
D gene: TRBD2
J gene: TRBJ2-1
CDR3 DNA: TGCAGTGCTAGAGATAGTACTAGCGGGGGTAATGAGCAGTTCTTC
CDR3 protein: CSARDSTSGGNEQFF

clone size: few
V gene: TRBV20-1
CDR3 length: 14
D gene: TRBD2
J gene: TRBJ2-7
CDR3 DNA: TGCAGTGCTAGGGGCGGGAGGGCCTCGACCGAGCAGTACTTC
CDR3 protein: CSARGGRASTEQYF

clone size: few
V gene: TRBV12-3/TRBV12-4
CDR3 length: 16
D gene: TRBD1
J gene: TRBJ2-7
CDR3 DNA: TGTGCCAGCAGATCGTCCCGGGACAGGGGGAGTTACGAGCAGTACTTC
CDR3 protein: CASRSSRDRGSYEQYF

clone size: -
V gene: TRBV15
CDR3 length: 16
D gene: TRBD2
J gene: TRBJ2-3
CDR3 DNA: TGTGCCACCAGCAGAGATTTAGCGGGAGGCGCAGATACGCAGTATTTT
CDR3 protein: CATSRDLAGGADTQYF

clone size: few
V gene: TRBV12-3/TRBV12-4
CDR3 length: 14
D gene: -
J gene: TRBJ2-1
CDR3 DNA: TGTGCCAGCAGTTTACAGGAGGGCTACAATGAGCAGTTCTTC
CDR3 protein: CASSLQEGYNEQFF

clone size: few
V gene: TRBV15
CDR3 length: 12
D gene: -
J gene: TRBJ1-2
CDR3 DNA: TGTGCCACCAGCAGGACAGGCTATGGCTACACCTTC
CDR3 protein: CATSRTGYGYTF

clone size: few
V gene: TRBV20-1
CDR3 length: 14
D gene: -
J gene: TRBJ2-7
CDR3 DNA: TGCAGTGCTAGTCGAGCGGAACTCTCCTACGAGCAGTACTTC
CDR3 protein: CSASRAELSYEQYF

clone size: -
V gene: TRBV11-2
CDR3 length: 15
D gene: TRBD2
J gene: TRBJ2-1
CDR3 DNA: TGTGCCAGCAGGGGACCGGGACTAGCGTTAAATGAGCAGTTCTTC
CDR3 protein: CASRGPGLALNEQFF

clone size: -
V gene: TRBV3-1
CDR3 length: 14
D gene: -
J gene: TRBJ1-2
CDR3 DNA: TGTGCCAGCAGCCAAGATGCTGATCGGGGTGGCTACACCTTC
CDR3 protein: CASSQDADRGGYTF

clone size: -
V gene: TRBV5-1
CDR3 length: 15
D gene: -
J gene: TRBJ2-7
CDR3 DNA: TGCGCCAGCAGCTTAAAACCGGACGCCACCTACGAGCAGTACTTC
CDR3 protein: CASSLKPDATYEQYF

clone size: few
V gene: TRBV28
CDR3 length: 15
D gene: TRBD2
J gene: TRBJ2-1
CDR3 DNA: TGTGCCAGCAGCCCCGGGGGAGGGACCTACAATGAGCAGTTCTTC
CDR3 protein: CASSPGGGTYNEQFF

clone size: -
V gene: TRBV19
CDR3 length: 12
D gene: TRBD1
J gene: TRBJ2-7
CDR3 DNA: TGTGCCAGCGGACAGGGACTGTACGAGCAGTACTTC
CDR3 protein: CASGQGLYEQYF

clone size: many
V gene: TRBV12-3/TRBV12-4
CDR3 length: 15
D gene: -
J gene: TRBJ2-7
CDR3 DNA: TGTGCCAGCAGTTCTAGCGCCCCCCCTTCTTACGAGCAGTACTTC
CDR3 protein: CASSSSAPPSYEQYF

clone size: many
V gene: TRBV5-1
CDR3 length: 15
D gene: TRBD1
J gene: TRBJ1-1
CDR3 DNA: TGCGCCAGCAGCTTGGTGGGGACAGGGCACACTGAAGCTTTCTTT
CDR3 protein: CASSLVGTGHTEAFF

clone size: few
V gene: TRBV20-1
CDR3 length: 14
D gene: TRBD2
J gene: TRBJ2-3
CDR3 DNA: TGCAGTGTCCTAAGTAGGCGGGGGACAGATACGCAGTATTTT
CDR3 protein: CSVLSRRGTDTQYF

clone size: -
V gene: TRBV12-3/TRBV12-4
CDR3 length: 16
D gene: TRBD2
J gene: TRBJ2-5
CDR3 DNA: TGTGCCAGCAGTTCCCGGCGGGGGACTAGCCATGAGACCCAGTACTTC
CDR3 protein: CASSSRRGTSHETQYF

clone size: once
V gene: TRBV7-3
CDR3 length: 16
D gene: TRBD1
J gene: TRBJ2-2
CDR3 DNA: TGTGCCAGCAGCTCCTACGGGACAGGGGGCACCGGGGAGCTGTTTTTT
CDR3 protein: CASSSYGTGGTGELFF